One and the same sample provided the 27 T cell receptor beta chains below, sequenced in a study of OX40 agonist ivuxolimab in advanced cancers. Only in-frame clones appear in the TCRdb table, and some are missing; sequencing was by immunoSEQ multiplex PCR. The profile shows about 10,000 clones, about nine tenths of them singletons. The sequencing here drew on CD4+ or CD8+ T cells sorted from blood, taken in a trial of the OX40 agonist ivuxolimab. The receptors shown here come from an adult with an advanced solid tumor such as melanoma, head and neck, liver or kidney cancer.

The CDR3 DNA reads as TGCGCCAGCAGCCAAGACGGGGGGGGGTTCAATCAGCCCCAGCATTTT. Translating it yields CASSQDGGGFNQPQHF. The chain recombines TRBV4-1 with TRBJ1-5; D possibly corresponds to TRBD1 (5 bases). Trimming took 0 bases from V and 3 from J, leaving 12 bases between them. CDR1 is MGHRA and CDR2 is YSYEKL in the germline V gene. CDR3 length: 16 amino acids.

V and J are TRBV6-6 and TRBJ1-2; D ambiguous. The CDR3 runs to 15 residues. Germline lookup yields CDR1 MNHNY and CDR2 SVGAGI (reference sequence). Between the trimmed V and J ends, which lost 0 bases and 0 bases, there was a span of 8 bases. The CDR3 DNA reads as TGTGCCAGCAGTTACTCGGCCGGAACTAACTATGGCTACACCTTC. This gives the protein CASSYSAGTNYGYTF.

The CDR3 region has the DNA TGCGCCAGCAGCTTCCAGGGGGCGGTTGGAGCTAATGAAAAACTGTTTTTT. This gives the protein CASSFQGAVGANEKLFF. The genes are TRBV5-1 and TRBJ1-4, with TRBD1 matching 8 bases. V lost 2 bases to trimming and J lost 3 bases; unmatched junction nucleotides: 9. The CDR3 spans 17 residues. Germline lookup yields CDR1 SGHRS and CDR2 YFSETQ.

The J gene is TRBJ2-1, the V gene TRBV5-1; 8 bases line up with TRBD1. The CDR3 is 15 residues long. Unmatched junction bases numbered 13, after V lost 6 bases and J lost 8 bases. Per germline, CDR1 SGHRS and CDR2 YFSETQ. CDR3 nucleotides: TGCGCCAGCACTGACAGGGGTCTCTTTTCGGATGAGCAGTTCTTC. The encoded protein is CASTDRGLFSDEQFF.

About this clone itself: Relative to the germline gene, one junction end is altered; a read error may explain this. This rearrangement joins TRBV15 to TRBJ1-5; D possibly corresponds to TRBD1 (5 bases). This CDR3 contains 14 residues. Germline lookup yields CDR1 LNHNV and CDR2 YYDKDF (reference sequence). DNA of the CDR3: TGTGCCGCCAGCAGAGTCGGGGGAAATCAGCCCCAGCATTTT. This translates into CAASRVGGNQPQHF.

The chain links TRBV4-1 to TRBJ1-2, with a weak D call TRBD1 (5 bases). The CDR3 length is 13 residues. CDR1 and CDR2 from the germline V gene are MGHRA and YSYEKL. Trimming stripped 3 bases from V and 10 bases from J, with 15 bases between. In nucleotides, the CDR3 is TGCGCCAGCAGCCAGACTCGGACAAATGACTACACCTTC. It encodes CASSQTRTNDYTF.

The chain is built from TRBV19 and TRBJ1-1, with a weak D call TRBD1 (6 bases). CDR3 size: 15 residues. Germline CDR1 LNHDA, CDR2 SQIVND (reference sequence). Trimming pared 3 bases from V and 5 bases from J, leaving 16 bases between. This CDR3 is CASSILRGRRTEAFF. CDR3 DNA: TGTGCCAGTAGTATCCTCCGGGGGCGCAGGACTGAAGCTTTCTTT.

DNA for the CDR3: TGCGCCAGCAGCTTGGACAGGGGAGCTGAAGCTTTCTTT. This encodes CASSLDRGAEAFF. This sequence joins TRBV5-1 and TRBJ1-1; 7 bases are shared with TRBD1. Germline CDR1 and CDR2: SGHRS and YFSETQ. The V gene end was trimmed by 0 bases and the J gene end by 6 bases; junction bases not matched to a gene: 2. The CDR3 spans 13 residues.

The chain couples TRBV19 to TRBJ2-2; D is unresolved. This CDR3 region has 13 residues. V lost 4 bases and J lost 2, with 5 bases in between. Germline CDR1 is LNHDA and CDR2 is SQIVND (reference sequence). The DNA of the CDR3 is TGTGCCAGTAGTACCTACAACACCGGGGAGCTGTTTTTT. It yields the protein CASSTYNTGELFF.

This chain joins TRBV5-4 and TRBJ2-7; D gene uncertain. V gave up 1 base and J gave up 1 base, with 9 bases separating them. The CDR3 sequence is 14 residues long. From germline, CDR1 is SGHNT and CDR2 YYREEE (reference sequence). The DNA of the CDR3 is TGTGCCAGCAGCTTGCGAGACGCATCCTACGAGCAGTACTTC. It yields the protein CASSLRDASYEQYF.

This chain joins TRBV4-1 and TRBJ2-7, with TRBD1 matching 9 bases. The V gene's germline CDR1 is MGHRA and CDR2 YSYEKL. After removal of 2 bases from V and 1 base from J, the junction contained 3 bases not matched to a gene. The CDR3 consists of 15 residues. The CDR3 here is CASSQRGTGSYEQYF. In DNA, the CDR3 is TGCGCCAGCAGCCAACGGGGGACAGGGTCCTACGAGCAGTACTTC.

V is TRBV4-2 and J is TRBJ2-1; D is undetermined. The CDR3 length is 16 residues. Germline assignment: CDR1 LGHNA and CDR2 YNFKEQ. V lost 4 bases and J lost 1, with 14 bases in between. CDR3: CASSPPGAESYNEQFF. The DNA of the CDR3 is TGTGCCAGCAGCCCGCCGGGTGCGGAGTCCTACAATGAGCAGTTCTTC.

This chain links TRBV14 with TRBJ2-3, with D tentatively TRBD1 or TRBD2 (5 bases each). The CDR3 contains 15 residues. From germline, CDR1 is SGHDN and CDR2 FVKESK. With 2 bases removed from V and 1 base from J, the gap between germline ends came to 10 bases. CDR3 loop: CASSQYGGGTDTQYF. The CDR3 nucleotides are TGTGCCAGCAGCCAATATGGGGGAGGCACAGATACGCAGTATTTT.

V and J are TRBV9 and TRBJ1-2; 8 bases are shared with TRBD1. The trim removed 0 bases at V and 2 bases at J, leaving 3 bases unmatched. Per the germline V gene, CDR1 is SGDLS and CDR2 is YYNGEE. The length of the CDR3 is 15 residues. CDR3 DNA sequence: TGTGCCAGCAGCGTAGGGGCAGGGGGCAACTATGGCTACACCTTC. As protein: CASSVGAGGNYGYTF.

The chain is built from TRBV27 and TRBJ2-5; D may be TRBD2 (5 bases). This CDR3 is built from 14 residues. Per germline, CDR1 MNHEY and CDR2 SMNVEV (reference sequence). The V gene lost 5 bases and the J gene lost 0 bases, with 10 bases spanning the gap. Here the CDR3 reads CASSDGGYQETQYF. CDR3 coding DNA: TGTGCCAGCAGTGACGGCGGGTACCAAGAGACCCAGTACTTC.

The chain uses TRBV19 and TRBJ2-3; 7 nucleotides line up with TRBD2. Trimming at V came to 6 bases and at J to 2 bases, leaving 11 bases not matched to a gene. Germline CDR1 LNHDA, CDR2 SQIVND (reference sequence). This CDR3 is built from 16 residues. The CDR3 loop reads CASRRYSAGTTDTQYF. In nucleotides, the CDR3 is TGTGCCAGTAGACGCTACTCAGCGGGGACCACAGATACGCAGTATTTT.

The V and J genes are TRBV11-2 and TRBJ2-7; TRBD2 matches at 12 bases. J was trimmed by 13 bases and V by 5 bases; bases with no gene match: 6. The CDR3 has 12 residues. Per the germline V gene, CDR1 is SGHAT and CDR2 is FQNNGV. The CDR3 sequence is CASSPGLAGSYF. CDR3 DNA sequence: TGTGCCAGCAGCCCCGGACTAGCGGGGTCTTACTTC.

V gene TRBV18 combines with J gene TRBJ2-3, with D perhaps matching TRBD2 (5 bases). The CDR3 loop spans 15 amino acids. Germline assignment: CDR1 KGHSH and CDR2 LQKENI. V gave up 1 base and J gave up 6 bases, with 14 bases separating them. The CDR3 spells CASSPLGAGGDTQYF. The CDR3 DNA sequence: TGTGCCAGCTCACCACTCGGCGCGGGCGGGGATACGCAGTATTTT.

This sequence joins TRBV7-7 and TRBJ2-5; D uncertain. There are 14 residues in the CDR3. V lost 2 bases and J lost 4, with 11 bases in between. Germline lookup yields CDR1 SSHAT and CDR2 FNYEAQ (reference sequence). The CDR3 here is CASSLSGSRETQYF. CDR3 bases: TGTGCCAGCAGCTTAAGTGGGTCAAGAGAGACCCAGTACTTC.

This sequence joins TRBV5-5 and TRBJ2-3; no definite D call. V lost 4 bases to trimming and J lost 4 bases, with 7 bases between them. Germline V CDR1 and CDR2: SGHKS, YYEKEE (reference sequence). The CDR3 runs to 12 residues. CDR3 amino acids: CASSRESDTQYF. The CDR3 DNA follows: TGTGCCAGCAGCCGAGAGTCAGATACGCAGTATTTT.

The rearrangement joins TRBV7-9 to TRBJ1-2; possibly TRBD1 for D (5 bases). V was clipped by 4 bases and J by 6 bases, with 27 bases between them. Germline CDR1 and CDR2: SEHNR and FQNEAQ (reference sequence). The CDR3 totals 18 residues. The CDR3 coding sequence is TGTGCCAGCAGCTCTACCGACATCTCCGGGACTCAACCGCATGGCTACACCTTC. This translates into CASSSTDISGTQPHGYTF.

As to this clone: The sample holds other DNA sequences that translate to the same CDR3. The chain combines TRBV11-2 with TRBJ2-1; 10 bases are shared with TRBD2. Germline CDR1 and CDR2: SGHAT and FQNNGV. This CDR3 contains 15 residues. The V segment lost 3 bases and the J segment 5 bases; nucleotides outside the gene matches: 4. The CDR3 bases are TGTGCCAGCAGCTTGTGGACTAGCGGAAACAATGAGCAGTTCTTC. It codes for CASSLWTSGNNEQFF.

CDR3 region: CASSFRNLAGELFF. CDR3 DNA sequence: TGTGCCAGCAGCTTTCGAAATCTAGCCGGGGAGCTGTTTTTT. V gene TRBV2 combines with J gene TRBJ2-2; D is unresolved. The CDR3 consists of 14 residues. Per the germline V gene, CDR1 is SNHLY and CDR2 is FYNNEI. V shed 6 bases and J shed 6 bases, with 14 bases lying between them.

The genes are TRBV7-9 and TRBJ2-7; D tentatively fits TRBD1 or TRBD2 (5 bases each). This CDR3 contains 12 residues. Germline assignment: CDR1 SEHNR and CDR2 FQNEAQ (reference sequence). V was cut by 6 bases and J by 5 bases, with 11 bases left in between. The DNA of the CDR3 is TGTGCCAGCAGTTCCGGGGCCCACGAGCAGTACTTC. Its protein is CASSSGAHEQYF.

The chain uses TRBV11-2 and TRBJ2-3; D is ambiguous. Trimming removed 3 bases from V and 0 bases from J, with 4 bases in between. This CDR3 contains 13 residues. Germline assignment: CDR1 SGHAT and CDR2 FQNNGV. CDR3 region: CASSFHSTDTQYF. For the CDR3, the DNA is TGTGCCAGCAGCTTTCACAGCACAGATACGCAGTATTTT. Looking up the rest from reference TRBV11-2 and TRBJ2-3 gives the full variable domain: EAGVAQSPRYKIIEKRQSVAFWCNPISGHATLYWYQQILGQGPKLLIQFQNNGVVDDSQLPKDRFSAERLKGVDSTLKIQPAKLEDSAVYLCASSFHSTDTQYFGPGTRLTVL.

The CDR3 loop is CASSLSLDQPQHF. Written as DNA, the CDR3 is TGTGCCAGCAGCTTATCGCTGGATCAGCCCCAGCATTTT. This chain links TRBV7-3 with TRBJ1-5; D gene unclear. The germline CDR1 and CDR2 sequences are SGHTA and FQGTGA. The CDR3 consists of 13 residues. V lost 2 bases and J lost 5, with 7 bases in between.

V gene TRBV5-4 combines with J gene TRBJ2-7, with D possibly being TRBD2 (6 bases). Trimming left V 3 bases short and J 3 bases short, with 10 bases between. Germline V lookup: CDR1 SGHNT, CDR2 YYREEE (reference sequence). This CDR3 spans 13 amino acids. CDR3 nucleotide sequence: TGTGCCAGCAGCTACGGGACTCTCTACGAGCAGTACTTC. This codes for CASSYGTLYEQYF. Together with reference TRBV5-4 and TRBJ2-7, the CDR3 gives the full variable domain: ETGVTQSPTHLIKTRGQQVTLRCSSQSGHNTVSWYQQALGQGPQFIFQYYREEENGRGNFPPRFSGLQFPNYSSELNVNALELDDSALYLCASSYGTLYEQYFGPGTRLTVT.